The source of this TCR beta chain is a study of response to subunit inactivated influenza vaccine. From the RT-PCR reads, TCRdb called clonotypes with MiXCR, one entry per CDR3 protein. This table has roughly 550,000 distinct CDR3 sequences, around 25% appearing once. J gave up 0 bases and V 3 bases, and 4 bases lay outside the gene matches. The CDR3 totals 16 residues. The sample was also reused in another study, on T cells expressing NK-cell markers. That investigation notes: Libraries used 5'RACE template switching adding universal primer site and UMIs. Expanded clones of NKG2C+ T cells had an unclear HCMV specificity.

This clonotype was sampled from a man aged 45-65 years who received an inactivated influenza vaccine. The sample here was CD4+ T cells sorted from PBMCs, taken 11 to 12 days after vaccination. The chain is built from TRBV12-3 or TRBV12-4 and TRBJ1-4, with 7 positions matching TRBD1. The CDR3 region has the DNA TGTGCCAGCAGTTTTTGGCAGGGGGCAACTAATGAAAAACTGTTTTTT. This encodes CASSFWQGATNEKLFF.